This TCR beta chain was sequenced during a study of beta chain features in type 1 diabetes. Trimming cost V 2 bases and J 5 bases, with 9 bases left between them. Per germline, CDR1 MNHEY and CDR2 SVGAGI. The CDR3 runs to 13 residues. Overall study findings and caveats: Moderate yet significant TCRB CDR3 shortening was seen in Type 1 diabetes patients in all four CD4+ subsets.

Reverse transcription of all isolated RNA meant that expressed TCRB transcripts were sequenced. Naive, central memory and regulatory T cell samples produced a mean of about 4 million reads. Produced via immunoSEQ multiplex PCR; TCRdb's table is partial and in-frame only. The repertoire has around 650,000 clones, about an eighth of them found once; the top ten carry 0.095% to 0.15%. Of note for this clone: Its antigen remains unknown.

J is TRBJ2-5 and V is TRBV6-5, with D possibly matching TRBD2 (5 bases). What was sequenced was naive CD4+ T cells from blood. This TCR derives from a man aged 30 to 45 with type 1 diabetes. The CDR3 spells CASSYRTGETQYF. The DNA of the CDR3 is TGTGCCAGCAGTTACCGGACGGGGGAGACCCAGTACTTC.